A single TCR beta chain is shown here with its context. The table lists this clonotype with many counts. Its antigen is unknown. Per-nucleotide qualities are absent, and no much larger clonotype sits a single base away. Libraries were prepared through PCR. Sequencing was performed on an Illumina HiSeq 2500. TCR library preparation used molecular barcoding, with unique molecular identifiers applied to normalize quantification of the TCRbeta repertoire. TCRdb trimmed public reads at Q25 via fastp, called clones via MiXCR and kept in-frame beta chains. Rows with one shared CDR3 protein collapse into an entry with the most common genes and DNA. Recorded for this sample are 200,000 to 250,000 distinct CDR3 sequences; around 7.8% of them occurred a single time. The ten largest account for almost 6.5% of the sample. The sample originates from a study of T-cell reconstitution after alpha-beta-depleted transplantation in children (dated by TCRdb to about 2016). Some background on the complete study: The study quantitatively tracked T-cell immune reconstitution after TCRalphabeta/CD19-depleted allogeneic hematopoietic cell transplantation in children using TCR repertoire profiling. What the research found in general, with its limitations: In some patients, high TCRbeta diversity at day 60 was attributed to recipient T cells and intrathymic progenitors that had survived conditioning. The apparently early recovery of alphabetaT-cell counts about two months after transplant reportedly depended on only several hundred rapidly expanded clones that came from non-depleted graft cells. Over the following months the frequencies of hyperexpanded clones went down, and after one year T-cell counts and TCRbeta diversity were mostly credited to newly produced T cells.

The label giving this sample's treatment or condition can be read as: allogeneic hematopoietic cell transplantation with graft depleted of TCRalphabeta T cells and CD19 B cells. The children who served as transplant recipients had been given grafts of TCRalphabeta/CD19-depleted allogeneic hematopoietic cells. The germline V gene encodes CDR1 SGDLS and CDR2 YYNGEE. From V the trimming removes 3 bases and from J it removes 4 bases, while the gene matches leave 4 bases of the junction unaccounted for. From the cysteine through the phenylalanine, the CDR3 covers 13 amino acids. The CDR3 DNA has 39 bases and is translated from base 1.

The sequence was collected from a male patient aged 10 to 17 who had a stem cell transplant for acute lymphoblastic leukemia, so the T cells may come from the graft donor. Here the chain combines TRBV9 and TRBJ2-7; 7 central nucleotides agree with TRBD1. This sample comprised PBMCs, mostly from graft donor cells, obtained 180 days after TCRalphabeta/CD19-depleted stem cell transplant. The bases read TGTGCCAGCAGCGCCCAACAGGGGTACGAGCAGTACTTC. This translates into CASSAQQGYEQYF.